A single sample is the source of the 18 T cell receptor beta chains below, sequenced in a study of neurological immune-mediated disorders. TCRdb redid the calling of the 5' RACE reads with MiXCR, one entry per CDR3 protein. In the table there are 55,000 to 60,000 distinct CDR3 sequences, roughly 3.3% of which are singletons. The specimen was PBMCs. These receptors all stem from a woman aged 25 to 39 with multiple sclerosis.

This clonotype was counted at least ten times. V and J are TRBV20-1 and TRBJ1-2; tentatively, D is TRBD1 (6 bases). Per germline, CDR1 DFQATT and CDR2 SNEGSKA (reference sequence). The V and J ends lost 2 bases and 1 base respectively, with 20 bases between them. This CDR3 is built from 17 residues. The CDR3 DNA sequence: TGCAGTGCTAGAAGGTTTCGGACAGAAACCATTAACTATGGCTACACCTTC. This codes for CSARRFRTETINYGYTF.

The table lists this clonotype with many counts. The chain links TRBV12-3 or TRBV12-4 to TRBJ1-6; no clear D gene. This CDR3 is built from 15 residues. Trimming pared 4 bases from V and 6 bases from J, leaving 13 bases between. CDR3 sequence (DNA): TGTGCCAGCAGTTCCCACCTGAACTTTAATTCACCCCTCCACTTT. Translation gives CASSSHLNFNSPLHF.

This clonotype was detected ten times or more. The chain joins TRBV12-3 or TRBV12-4 to TRBJ1-5; no definite D call. The V end lost 6 bases, the J end lost 4 bases, and 16 bases lay between the germline ends. The CDR3 extends over 15 amino acids. CDR3 nucleotide sequence: TGTGCCAGCAGCGCTTCCGGGCAGCTAAATCAGCCCCAGCATTTT. This encodes CASSASGQLNQPQHF.

At least ten counts were recorded for this clonotype. The CDR3 sequence is CSARRRNSGNTIYF. CDR3 nucleotide sequence: TGCAGTGCTAGACGGCGGAACTCTGGAAACACCATATATTTT. The rearrangement uses TRBV20-1 and TRBJ1-3; unclear D gene. V was cut by 2 bases and J by 0 bases, with 8 bases left in between. This CDR3 comprises 14 residues. Germline V gene lookup returns CDR1 DFQATT and CDR2 SNEGSKA (reference sequence).

There are many counts of this clonotype. This chain links TRBV12-3 or TRBV12-4 with TRBJ1-5; D is uncertain. The V end lost 2 bases, the J end lost 2 bases, and 16 bases lay between the germline ends. The CDR3 length is 17 residues. As DNA, the CDR3 is TGTGCCAGCAGTTTACTCCTGGGTGGTAGAGGCAATCAGCCCCAGCATTTT. Translation: CASSLLLGGRGNQPQHF.

CDR3 sequence (DNA): TGTGCCAGCAGCTTGGCCGAGACAGATGGTCGTACCCAGTACTTC. Residues: CASSLAETDGRTQYF. The chain carries TRBV7-2 and TRBJ2-5, with D perhaps TRBD1 (5 bases). Looked up from germline, CDR1 is SGHTA and CDR2 is FQGNSA. The V end lost 3 bases, the J end lost 8 bases, and 19 bases lay between the germline ends. This CDR3 is built from 15 residues.

This clonotype has at least ten counts. The CDR3 DNA follows: TGTGCCAGCAGTTACTCGATAATGTCACCCCTCCACTTT. This encodes CASSYSIMSPLHF. The chain has TRBV6-5 and TRBJ1-6; D remains unclear. Germline loops: CDR1 MNHEY, CDR2 SVGAGI. The CDR3 has 13 residues. V gave up 0 bases and J gave up 10 bases, with 7 bases separating them.

This clonotype occurred many times. The chain links TRBV10-2 to TRBJ2-3; D is possibly TRBD1 or TRBD2 (5 bases each). V was pared by 6 bases and J by 2 bases, with 15 bases between. Germline V CDR1 and CDR2: WSHSY, SAAADI. The CDR3 extends over 15 amino acids. CDR3 residues: CASRTGTAITDTQYF. In DNA form, the CDR3 reads TGCGCCAGCAGGACCGGGACGGCAATCACAGATACGCAGTATTTT.

This clonotype came up many times. The chain uses TRBV20-1 and TRBJ1-1; D remains ambiguous. The CDR3 covers 16 residues. Germline CDR1 DFQATT, CDR2 SNEGSKA (reference sequence). Trimming shortened V by 0 bases and J by 4 bases, and 18 bases separated the two germline ends. The CDR3 nucleotides are TGCAGTGCTAGAGATCGGGCGGAGATGGTGGGCACTGAAGCTTTCTTT. Translation gives CSARDRAEMVGTEAFF.

There are many counts of this clonotype. The rearrangement joins TRBV20-1 to TRBJ1-3, with 10 bases lining up with TRBD1. V was pared by 0 bases and J by 9 bases, with 8 bases of the junction left unmatched. Germline assignment: CDR1 DFQATT and CDR2 SNEGSKA (reference sequence). The length of the CDR3 is 15 residues. Here the CDR3 reads CSARDTGQGTSTIYF. In DNA form, the CDR3 reads TGCAGTGCTAGAGATACGGGACAGGGGACAAGCACCATATATTTT.

This clonotype was observed many times. This rearrangement joins TRBV5-1 to TRBJ2-3; D might be TRBD1 (6 bases). V was shortened by 2 bases and J by 8 bases, with 21 bases between the two germline ends. The CDR3 covers 16 residues. Germline-derived CDR1 and CDR2 are SGHRS and YFSETQ. CDR3 in DNA: TGCGCCAGCAGCTTAGACAGGCAACAGAGGATCGTTACGCAGTATTTT. The encoded protein is CASSLDRQQRIVTQYF. The variable domain in full, completed from reference TRBV5-1 and TRBJ2-3, reads KAGVTQTPRYLIKTRGQQVTLSCSPISGHRSVSWYQQTPGQGLQFLFEYFSETQRNKGNFPGRFSGRQFSNSRSEMNVSTLELGDSALYLCASSLDRQQRIVTQYFGPGTRLTVL.

This clonotype was seen many times. V gene TRBV20-1 combines with J gene TRBJ2-1; TRBD2 aligns across 7 bases. V trimming: 1 base; J trimming: 2 bases; junction bases outside the gene matches: 5. This CDR3 region has 15 residues. The germline gives CDR1 DFQATT, CDR2 SNEGSKA (reference sequence). The CDR3 sequence is CSARVVGGPYNEQFF. The CDR3 coding sequence is TGCAGTGCTAGAGTGGTGGGAGGGCCCTACAATGAGCAGTTCTTC.

In this sample, this clonotype turned up many times. This chain connects TRBV7-2 to TRBJ2-7, with TRBD2 identical over 7 bases. The CDR3 is made up of 16 amino acids. With 0 bases clipped from V and 2 bases from J, the junction kept 7 bases outside the gene matches. Germline V CDR1 and CDR2: SGHTA, FQGNSA. CDR3 in amino acids: CASSLASREWAYEQYF. As DNA, the CDR3 is TGTGCCAGCAGCTTAGCGTCGCGGGAGTGGGCCTACGAGCAGTACTTC.

At least ten counts were recorded for this clonotype. This chain links TRBV20-1 with TRBJ1-1; D unclear. The V and J ends lost 1 base and 1 base respectively, with 7 bases between them. The germline gives CDR1 DFQATT, CDR2 SNEGSKA (reference sequence). The CDR3 consists of 13 residues. The CDR3 DNA is TGCAGTGCTAGAGTCGGCCAGAACACTGAAGCTTTCTTT. As protein: CSARVGQNTEAFF.

In the case of this clonotype: A read error may explain this, as a much larger clone is one base away. CDR3 region: CASRSGGEQYF. CDR3 DNA: TGTGCCAGCAGATCAGGGGGCGAGCAGTACTTC. J is TRBJ2-7 and V is TRBV28, with 7 bases lining up with TRBD1. Germline CDR1 and CDR2: MDHEN and SYDVKM. The CDR3 has 11 amino acids. Germline trimming cut 6 bases from V and 6 bases from J; bases unmatched to any gene: 2.

This clonotype was observed at least ten times. The chain couples TRBV7-9 to TRBJ1-1; D may be TRBD1 (5 bases). The CDR3 consists of 13 residues. Trimming took 1 base from V and 3 from J, leaving 6 bases between them. The germline gives CDR1 SEHNR, CDR2 FQNEAQ (reference sequence). The CDR3: CASSLGGHTEAFF. CDR3 nucleotides: TGTGCCAGCAGCTTAGGGGGCCACACTGAAGCTTTCTTT.

This clonotype was counted ten times or more. This CDR3 is CASSQQRGTDTQYF. As DNA, the CDR3 is TGTGCCAGCAGCCAGCAGAGGGGCACAGATACGCAGTATTTT. The rearrangement uses TRBV4-2 and TRBJ2-3; D is perhaps TRBD2 (5 bases). Germline CDR1 LGHNA, CDR2 YNFKEQ. With 3 bases removed from V and 1 base from J, the gap between germline ends came to 8 bases. The CDR3 covers 14 residues.

This clonotype showed up many times. The chain employs TRBV14 and TRBJ2-6; D ambiguous. Germline assignment: CDR1 SGHDN and CDR2 FVKESK. The CDR3 runs to 16 residues. V was clipped by 1 base and J by 4 bases, with 11 bases between them. The CDR3, as DNA: TGTGCCAGCAGCCAAGTTGGCGCGGTCGGGGCCAACGTCCTGACTTTC. The encoded protein is CASSQVGAVGANVLTF.